The 7 T cell receptor beta chains given below trace back to one sample, sequenced in a study of T cell repertoires in cytomegalovirus infection. TCRdb re-called the reads through MiXCR, storing one row per CDR3 protein. The profile shows over 150,000 distinct CDR3 sequences, around 20% of them singletons. The sequencing sample was made of PBMCs. These receptors originate from a human donor in good health (CMV status not recorded). Some clones in this sample may be carry-over from other donors' samples.

This clonotype is classed as medium-sized. The chain recombines TRBV7-2 with TRBJ1-2; the D gene is possibly TRBD1 (5 bases). Per the germline V gene, CDR1 is SGHTA and CDR2 is FQGNSA. The CDR3 has 13 residues. Trimming left V 1 base short and J 8 bases short, with 11 bases between. Written as DNA, the CDR3 is TGTGCCAGCAGCTTAGATACAGGTAGCGGCTACACCTTC. This translates into CASSLDTGSGYTF.

This clonotype was picked up many times. The chain joins TRBV28 to TRBJ2-2, with D possibly matching TRBD1 (5 bases). Germline V gene lookup returns CDR1 MDHEN and CDR2 SYDVKM. Trimming took off 2 bases at V and 3 bases at J, with 16 bases between the two ends. CDR3 length equals 17 residues. For the CDR3, the DNA is TGTGCCAGCAGTTTAATCTCCCCCGACAGATACACCGGGGAGCTGTTTTTT. It codes for CASSLISPDRYTGELFF.

This clonotype was picked up many times. This chain uses TRBV29-1 with TRBJ2-2; the D gene is possibly TRBD2 (5 bases). The CDR3 has 19 residues. CDR1 and CDR2 (germline): SQVTM, ANQGSEA. V dropped 7 bases and J dropped 3 bases, with 30 bases sitting between them. CDR3 in DNA: TGCAGCGCCAGCCTAGCCCTAAACCCAAACAAACCCCACACCGGGGAGCTGTTTTTT. It is translated as CSASLALNPNKPHTGELFF.

This clonotype has a count of ten or more. The rearrangement uses TRBV12-3 or TRBV12-4 and TRBJ2-1; TRBD2 aligns across 8 bases. The CDR3 spans 16 residues. The junction had 8 bases not matched to a gene; V was cut back by 1 base and J by 6 bases. CDR3 in amino acids: CASSLGWSGRVNEQFF. The CDR3 coding sequence is TGTGCCAGCAGTTTAGGTTGGAGCGGGAGAGTCAATGAGCAGTTCTTC.

In its sample, this clonotype was seen a few times. The chain links TRBV7-4 to TRBJ1-2; unclear D gene. Trimming removed 5 bases at V and 4 bases at J, with 14 bases between. Germline CDR1 is SGHVT and CDR2 is SQSDAQ. The CDR3 length is 14 residues. The CDR3 loop reads CASSPKEGPYGYTF. In nucleotides, the CDR3 is TGTGCCAGCAGCCCTAAAGAGGGCCCCTATGGCTACACCTTC.

CDR3 DNA sequence: TGTGCCAGCAGTCAGACAGGGCCTAGGGATGAGCAGTTCTTC. It encodes CASSQTGPRDEQFF. The chain links TRBV6-5 to TRBJ2-1; 7 bases are a match to TRBD1. Per germline, CDR1 MNHEY and CDR2 SVGAGI. The CDR3 is made up of 14 amino acids. Trimming cost V 5 bases and J 8 bases; bases outside gene matches: 9.

Only a few counts were recorded for this clonotype. The rearrangement links TRBV6-6 to TRBJ1-2; no reliable D call. The CDR3 totals 11 residues. Germline V gives CDR1 MNHNY, CDR2 SVGAGI (reference sequence). The germline V and J ends were trimmed by 10 bases and 5 bases, with 11 bases remaining between them. Here the CDR3 DNA reads TGTGCCACCCAGCAGGCTTATGGCTACACCTTC. This encodes CATQQAYGYTF.